The 4 T cell receptor beta chains listed next were all sequenced from one sample in a study of T-cell memory formation after mild COVID-19. TCRdb used MiXCR to reprocess the 5' RACE reads, holding one entry per CDR3 protein. The sample yields about 170,000 distinct CDR3 sequences, over 10% seen once. Sequencing was performed on PBMCs or a T cell subset sorted from them (not recorded which). The receptor source for this set is a man in his late teens or twenties who had mild COVID-19 (a few samples of this study predate the infection). Cell type and time point are not known.

CDR3 sequence: CASSLSYLGVRDSGNTIYF. The CDR3 DNA reads TGTGCCAGCAGCTTATCTTATTTGGGCGTAAGGGACTCTGGAAACACCATATATTTT. The chain carries TRBV7-9 and TRBJ1-3; D uncertain. V shed 2 bases and J shed 0 bases, with 20 bases lying between them. The CDR3 length is 19 residues. Germline CDR1 and CDR2: SEHNR and FQNEAQ (reference sequence).

A few counts support this clonotype. The chain joins TRBV7-6 to TRBJ2-7; 10 nucleotides line up with TRBD2. Unmatched junction bases numbered 4, after V lost 5 bases and J lost 0 bases. The CDR3 is 15 residues long. In germline, CDR1 is SGHVS, CDR2 FNYEAQ. Here the CDR3 DNA reads TGTGCCAGCAGCCTCGGGACTAGCGCCTCCTACGAGCAGTACTTC. This sequence encodes CASSLGTSASYEQYF.

V gene TRBV4-2 combines with J gene TRBJ2-5; D not resolved. The length of the CDR3 is 17 residues. The V end was cut by 0 bases, the J end by 3 bases, with 17 bases between. Germline CDR1 is LGHNA and CDR2 is YNFKEQ. CDR3 in DNA: TGTGCCAGCAGCCAAGATTTGGCGAGAAAATACGAAGAGACCCAGTACTTC. It yields the protein CASSQDLARKYEETQYF.

J is TRBJ1-1 and V is TRBV5-1; a weak D match, TRBD1 (6 bases). This CDR3 has 14 residues. Deletions cut 1 base from V and 8 bases from J, with 15 bases between. Germline CDR1 and CDR2: SGHRS and YFSETQ. The CDR3 bases are TGCGCCAGCAGCTTGTCATCGCGGGGGGCGGAAGCTTTCTTT. This sequence encodes CASSLSSRGAEAFF.